This T cell receptor beta chain was documented in a study of OX40 agonist ivuxolimab in advanced cancers. The repertoire was sequenced with immunoSEQ multiplex PCR; TCRdb's copy has only in-frame clones and lacks some. The table has 55,000 to 65,000 clones, roughly nine tenths seen once. V shed 0 bases and J 4 bases; nucleotides not matched to a gene: 9. Germline loops: CDR1 SGDLS, CDR2 YYNGEE. This CDR3 contains 17 residues. The count of this clone is one. The sequenced sample was CD4+ or CD8+ T cells sorted from blood, obtained in a trial of the OX40 agonist ivuxolimab. The chain uses TRBV9 and TRBJ2-2; 7 bases map to TRBD2. This clonotype was sampled from an adult with an advanced solid tumor such as melanoma, head and neck, liver or kidney cancer. The DNA for the CDR3 is TGTGCCAGCAGCGTAGATGGTGGGAGGGCCGGCACCGGGGAGCTGTTTTTT. Its protein product is CASSVDGGRAGTGELFF. Based on the CDR3 plus reference TRBV9 and TRBJ2-2, the full variable domain is DSGVTQTPKHLITATGQRVTLRCSPRSGDLSVYWYQQSLDQGLQFLIQYYNGEERAKGNILERFSAQQFPDLHSELNLSSLELGDSALYFCASSVDGGRAGTGELFFGEGSRLTVL.